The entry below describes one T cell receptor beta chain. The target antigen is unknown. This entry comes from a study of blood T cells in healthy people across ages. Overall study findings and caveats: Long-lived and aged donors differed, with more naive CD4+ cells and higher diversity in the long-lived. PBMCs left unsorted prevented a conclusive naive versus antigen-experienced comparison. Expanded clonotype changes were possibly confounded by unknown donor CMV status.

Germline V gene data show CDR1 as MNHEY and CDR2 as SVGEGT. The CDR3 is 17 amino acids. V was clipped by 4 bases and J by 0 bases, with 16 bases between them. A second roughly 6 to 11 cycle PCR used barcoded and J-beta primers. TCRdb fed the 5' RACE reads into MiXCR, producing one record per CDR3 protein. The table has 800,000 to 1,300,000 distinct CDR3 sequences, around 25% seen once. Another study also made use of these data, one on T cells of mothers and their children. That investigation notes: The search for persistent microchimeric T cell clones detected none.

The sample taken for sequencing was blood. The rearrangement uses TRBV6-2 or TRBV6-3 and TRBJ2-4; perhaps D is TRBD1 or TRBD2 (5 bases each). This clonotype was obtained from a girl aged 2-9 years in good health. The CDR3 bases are TGTGCCAGCAGTTCTGGGACCTTCCCTTTAGCCAAAAACATTCAGTACTTC. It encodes CASSSGTFPLAKNIQYF.